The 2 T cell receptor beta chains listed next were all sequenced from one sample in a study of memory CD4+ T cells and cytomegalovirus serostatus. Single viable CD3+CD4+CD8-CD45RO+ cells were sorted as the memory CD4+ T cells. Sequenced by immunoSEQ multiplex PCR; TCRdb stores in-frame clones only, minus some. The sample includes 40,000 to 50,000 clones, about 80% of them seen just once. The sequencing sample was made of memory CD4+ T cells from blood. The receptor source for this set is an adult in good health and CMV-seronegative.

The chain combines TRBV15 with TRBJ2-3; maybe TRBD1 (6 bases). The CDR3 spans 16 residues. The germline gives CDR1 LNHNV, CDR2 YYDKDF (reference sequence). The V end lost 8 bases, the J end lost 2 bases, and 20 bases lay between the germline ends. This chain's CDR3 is CATSVPGTRFTDTQYF. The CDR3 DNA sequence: TGTGCCACCTCCGTCCCCGGGACAAGATTCACAGATACGCAGTATTTT.

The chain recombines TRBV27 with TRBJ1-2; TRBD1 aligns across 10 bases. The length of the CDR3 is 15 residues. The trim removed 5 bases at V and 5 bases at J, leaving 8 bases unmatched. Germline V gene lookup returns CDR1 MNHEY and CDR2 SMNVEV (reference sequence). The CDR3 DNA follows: TGTGCCAGCAGTCCAAGACAGGGGGCCGGTTATGGCTACACCTTC. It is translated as CASSPRQGAGYGYTF.